This is a list of T cell receptor beta chains from one sample in a study of shared clonotypes between healthy human individuals. Libraries were prepared by immunoSEQ multiplex PCR; TCRdb keeps only in-frame clonotypes and omits some of them. Of millions of clones listed, 85% to 95% are singletons. Sequencing was carried out using naive CD4+ T cells sorted from blood. The receptors stem from a man aged 18 to 29 in good health. Both conserved end residues are part of each CDR3. Each record gives: J gene, clone size, D gene, V gene, CDR3 protein, CDR3 DNA. D genes are given only for firm matches. Only part of the rows carry a size: once, few, many, or a class if the clone is expanded.

>TRBJ1-2|-|TRBD1|TRBV7-2
CASSRLDRVNYGYTF
TGTGCCAGTTCCAGGTTAGACAGGGTGAACTATGGCTACACCTTC
>TRBJ2-7|few|-|TRBV4-3
CASSQVQYF
TGCGCCAGCAGCCAAGTGCAGTACTTC
>TRBJ1-6|-|-|TRBV2
CASRVTYNSPLHF
TGTGCCAGCAGGGTCACCTATAATTCACCCCTCCACTTT
>TRBJ2-7|-|TRBD1|TRBV7-2
CASGTGFYEQYF
TGTGCCAGCGGGACAGGGTTCTACGAGCAGTACTTC
>TRBJ1-3|-|-|TRBV6-1
CASSESQGSGNTIYF
TGTGCCAGCAGTGAATCTCAGGGTTCTGGAAACACCATATATTTT
>TRBJ2-7|-|TRBD2|TRBV19
CASSSPASGGYEQYF
TGTGCCAGTAGTTCCCCGGCCAGCGGGGGATACGAGCAGTACTTC
>TRBJ2-7|-|-|TRBV4-3
CASSQELIGLGEQYF
TGCGCCAGCAGCCAAGAACTAATAGGGCTCGGCGAGCAGTACTTC
>TRBJ2-5|-|TRBD2|TRBV5-1
CASSLIAGGETQYF
TGCGCCAGCAGCTTGATAGCGGGGGGAGAGACCCAGTACTTC
>TRBJ1-2|-|-|TRBV21-1
CASSKERRVTTPNYGYTF
TGTGCCAGCAGCAAAGAGAGACGAGTTACTACCCCTAACTATGGCTACACCTTC
>TRBJ2-7|-|TRBD1|TRBV5-1
CASSPTGTAGYEQYF
TGCGCCAGCAGCCCGACCGGGACAGCAGGGTACGAGCAGTACTTC
>TRBJ2-2|-|TRBD2|TRBV27
CASSLETSGNTGELFF
TGTGCCAGCAGTTTAGAGACTAGCGGGAACACCGGGGAGCTGTTTTTT
>TRBJ1-4|-|TRBD1|TRBV7-2
CASSLIGTVLATNEKLFF
TGTGCCAGCAGCTTAATCGGGACAGTGTTGGCAACTAATGAAAAACTGTTTTTT
>TRBJ1-3|few|-|TRBV7-9
CASSFAAGNTIYF
TGTGCCAGCAGTTTTGCAGCTGGAAACACCATATATTTT